These 14 T cell receptor beta chains were all obtained from the same sample, sequenced in a study of OX40 agonist ivuxolimab in advanced cancers. TCRdb's copy holds only in-frame clones and misses some; the assay was immunoSEQ multiplex PCR. The sample yields some 70,000 clones, around 82% seen once. This material consisted of CD4+ or CD8+ T cells sorted from blood, taken in a trial of the OX40 agonist ivuxolimab. The receptor set was obtained from an adult with an advanced solid tumor such as melanoma, head and neck, liver or kidney cancer.

The table lists this clone with a count of one. The genes are TRBV18 and TRBJ1-1; maybe TRBD1 (5 bases). V dropped 1 base and J dropped 6 bases, with 9 bases sitting between them. The germline CDR1 and CDR2 sequences are KGHSH and LQKENI. The CDR3 spans 13 residues. The CDR3 DNA is TGTGCCAGCTCACCACAGGGGTCCTCTGAAGCTTTCTTT. Translating gives CASSPQGSSEAFF.

The rearrangement uses TRBV9 and TRBJ2-5; D is possibly TRBD2 (5 bases). This CDR3 is built from 14 residues. V shed 4 bases and J shed 0 bases, with 10 bases lying between them. Looked up from germline, CDR1 is SGDLS and CDR2 is YYNGEE. Here the CDR3 reads CASSKLDNQETQYF. The CDR3 DNA is TGTGCCAGCAGCAAACTAGACAACCAAGAGACCCAGTACTTC.

This rearrangement joins TRBV27 to TRBJ2-2; D uncertain. Germline V CDR1 and CDR2: MNHEY, SMNVEV (reference sequence). This CDR3 is built from 13 residues. V lost 0 bases to trimming and J lost 4 bases, with 3 bases between them. The CDR3: CASSLSGTGELFF. In DNA, the CDR3 is TGTGCCAGCAGTTTATCGGGCACCGGGGAGCTGTTTTTT.

The gene calls are TRBV7-2 and TRBJ1-1; weak D call: TRBD1 (5 bases). Germline CDR1 reads SGHTA; CDR2 reads FQGNSA. This CDR3 is built from 14 residues. V was shortened by 4 bases and J by 4 bases, with 13 bases between the two germline ends. The CDR3 loop reads CASSSTAGSTEAFF. The CDR3 nucleotides are TGTGCCAGCAGCTCAACCGCAGGGTCCACTGAAGCTTTCTTT.

In this sample, this clone turned up once. The chain recombines TRBV4-3 with TRBJ1-6; no definite D call. The germline gives CDR1 LGHNA, CDR2 YSLEER. This CDR3 spans 16 amino acids. Trimming left V 1 base short and J 0 bases short, with 7 bases between. DNA for the CDR3: TGCGCCAGCAGCCAAGGTGGGAGCTCCTATAATTCACCCCTCCACTTT. It translates to CASSQGGSSYNSPLHF.

This clone appeared once. V and J are TRBV5-4 and TRBJ2-3, with 13 positions matching TRBD2. Germline V gene sequence: CDR1 SGHNT, CDR2 YYREEE (reference sequence). The CDR3 spans 17 residues. The V segment lost 1 base and the J segment 4 bases; nucleotides outside the gene matches: 6. CDR3 residues: CASSLQTSGRRADTQYF. The CDR3 DNA is TGTGCCAGCAGCTTGCAGACTAGCGGGAGGAGGGCAGATACGCAGTATTTT.

The chain has TRBV10-3 and TRBJ1-4, with D uncertain. V was cut by 0 bases and J by 5 bases, with 13 bases left in between. Germline V gene lookup returns CDR1 ENHRY and CDR2 SYGVKD. The CDR3 has 16 amino acids. The CDR3 coding sequence is TGTGCCATCAGTGAGTCTATACAATATCGGAATGAAAAACTGTTTTTT. Its translation is CAISESIQYRNEKLFF.

The chain has TRBV10-3 and TRBJ2-5; D is uncertain. The CDR3 spans 14 residues. Per the germline V gene, CDR1 is ENHRY and CDR2 is SYGVKD. V lost 0 bases, J lost 7 bases, and 12 bases lay in between. The CDR3 sequence is CAISESNGPGTQYF. The CDR3 DNA reads TGTGCCATCAGTGAGTCGAACGGGCCGGGGACCCAGTACTTC.

The rearrangement joins TRBV28 to TRBJ1-1, with a tentative D call TRBD1 (6 bases). With 8 bases removed from V and 10 bases from J, the gap between germline ends came to 23 bases. The CDR3 runs 14 residues. Germline values: CDR1 MDHEN, CDR2 SYDVKM. Here the CDR3 DNA reads TGTGCCAGCTCACATCCAAGGTCCAAGGGGGTAGCTTTCTTT. Translating it yields CASSHPRSKGVAFF. Combining the CDR3 with reference TRBV28 and TRBJ1-1 gives the whole variable domain DVKVTQSSRYLVKRTGEKVFLECVQDMDHENMFWYRQDPGLGLRLIYFSYDVKMKEKGDIPEGYSVSREKKERFSLILESASTNQTSMYLCASSHPRSKGVAFFGQGTRLTVV.

This clone appeared many times. The V and J genes are TRBV10-3 and TRBJ1-6; 8 bases are shared with TRBD1. Germline CDR1 reads ENHRY; CDR2 reads SYGVKD. CDR3 length: 15 residues. With V trimmed by 0 bases and J by 7 bases, 2 bases remained unmatched. The CDR3 here is CAISESTGENSPLHF. CDR3 DNA sequence: TGTGCCATCAGTGAGTCGACAGGGGAAAATTCACCCCTCCACTTT.

This sequence joins TRBV19 and TRBJ1-2, with 8 bases identical to TRBD1. CDR1 and CDR2 (germline): LNHDA, SQIVND (reference sequence). After removal of 4 bases from V and 0 bases from J, the junction contained 4 bases not matched to a gene. The CDR3 covers 15 residues. The CDR3 DNA sequence: TGTGCCAGTAGTAGAAGGACAGGGACTAACTATGGCTACACCTTC. This gives the protein CASSRRTGTNYGYTF. Complete variable domain (other parts from reference TRBV19 and TRBJ1-2): DGGITQSPKYLFRKEGQNVTLSCEQNLNHDAMYWYRQDPGQGLRLIYYSQIVNDFQKGDIAEGYSVSREKKESFPLTVTSAQKNPTAFYLCASSRRTGTNYGYTFGSGTRLTVV.

For the CDR3, the DNA is TGTGCCAGCAGTGACTGGAGGGGCGGGGAGCTGTTTTTT. This translates into CASSDWRGGELFF. The rearrangement uses TRBV6-4 and TRBJ2-2; tentative D call: TRBD2 (6 bases). V was cut by 1 base and J by 7 bases, with 7 bases left in between. There are 13 residues in the CDR3. Germline assignment: CDR1 MRHNA and CDR2 SNTAGT.

The chain is built from TRBV6-1 and TRBJ2-5; possible D gene TRBD2, 6 bases. Germline assignment: CDR1 MNHNS and CDR2 SASEGT. The CDR3 consists of 15 residues. V gave up 7 bases and J gave up 2 bases, with 17 bases separating them. As DNA, the CDR3 is TGTGCCAGCACCCCTCTTGGGGGGAAACAAGAGACCCAGTACTTC. Translated: CASTPLGGKQETQYF.

This chain connects TRBV2 to TRBJ2-7; the D gene is possibly TRBD2 (5 bases). With 10 bases removed from V and 3 bases from J, the gap between germline ends came to 16 bases. This CDR3 comprises 13 residues. Germline V gives CDR1 SNHLY, CDR2 FYNNEI. The DNA for the CDR3 is TGTGCCATCCCCTCCCTTGGGAGCTACGAGCAGTACTTC. Residues: CAIPSLGSYEQYF.